This entry features one TCR beta chain sequence. In this sample, this clonotype turned up many times. Its antigen is not yet known. One base away there is no much larger clone; base qualities are not given. These data are taken from a study of glioma-infiltrating T cells (TCRdb year 2016). In terms of the full investigation: TCR alpha- and beta-chain repertoires were sequenced from glioma tissue, non-neoplastic brain tissue and matched peripheral blood mononuclear cells. The paired cohort comprised three low-grade glioma patients, eight or nine primary glioblastoma patients and three non-glioma patients contributing non-neoplastic brain tissue. Each tissue-infiltrating repertoire was compared with the same patient's peripheral blood repertoire to measure divergence between tissue and blood T-cell populations. What the study reported, not specific to this receptor: VJ-independent divergence between tissue and blood was below expectation in non-neoplastic patients but above expectation in all gliomas, especially low-grade gliomas. Tissue and blood shared very few CDR3 sequences, a result attributed to high CDR3 diversity and limited sampling. Small numbers underpinned the group comparisons: several glioblastoma patients, three low-grade glioma patients and three non-neoplastic patients.

The iRepertoire nested amplicon-rescue multiplex PCR (arm-PCR) platform was used to amplify TCR alpha and beta CDR3 regions from RNA. For one-step reverse transcription and amplification, roughly 100-450 ng of tissue mRNA or PBMC total RNA was used as input. Following bead purification, Illumina adapters were added by a secondary multiplex PCR, and libraries between 200 and 400 bp were gel-purified. Libraries carried internal 6-nucleotide barcodes used for demultiplexing. Sequencing of the libraries was done on an Illumina MiSeq using 2x220 or 2x250 nucleotide paired-end reads. As for how the authors treated the data: Paired reads were merged using FLASH 1.2.11 and were aligned to the GRCh37 human genome using BWA-MEM, after which TRA and TRB reads were extracted. An IMGT-derived reference of cassette sequences and CDR3 motifs, with pseudogenes included, was used for V and J assignment. Reads were translated in three frames, and productive CDR3s were defined by a C…FGXG motif without stop codons. Clonotypes were defined as unique combinations of V-J cassette pair and CDR3 amino acid sequence. Filtering of reads was based on Hamming distance, with the threshold set by the sequence error rate of each sample in mapped regions. The public reads were reanalyzed by TCRdb: fastp trimming at Q25, MiXCR alignment, in-frame beta chains only. Each entry merges the rows of one CDR3 protein and shows their most common DNA and genes. These V and J calls originate from TCRdb's pipeline instead of the authors' own analysis. The sample table lists 100,000 to 150,000 distinct CDR3 sequences, roughly 24% of them with a count of one. The top ten clonotypes cover approximately 14% of the sample.

CDR1 and CDR2, looked up from the germline V gene, are MDHEN and SYDVKM. The CDR3 contains 17 residues, cysteine and phenylalanine counted. Kept here is only the CDR3 DNA, which spans 51 bases and is read in frame from base 1. V is cut back by 5 bases and J by 0 bases, with 10 bases in the junction unmatched. The receptor's source is a human donor with low-grade glioma or glioblastoma, undergoing nonglioma brain surgery, or in good health (not recorded which). The chain employs TRBV28 and TRBJ1-3; TRBD1 matches 7 bases in the middle. The sequencing input was glioma tissue, nonneoplastic brain tissue, or PBMCs (not recorded which). The bases are TGTGCCAGCAGTCCCCCGACAGGGCTCAGCTCTGGAAACACCATATATTTT. It encodes CASSPPTGLSSGNTIYF.